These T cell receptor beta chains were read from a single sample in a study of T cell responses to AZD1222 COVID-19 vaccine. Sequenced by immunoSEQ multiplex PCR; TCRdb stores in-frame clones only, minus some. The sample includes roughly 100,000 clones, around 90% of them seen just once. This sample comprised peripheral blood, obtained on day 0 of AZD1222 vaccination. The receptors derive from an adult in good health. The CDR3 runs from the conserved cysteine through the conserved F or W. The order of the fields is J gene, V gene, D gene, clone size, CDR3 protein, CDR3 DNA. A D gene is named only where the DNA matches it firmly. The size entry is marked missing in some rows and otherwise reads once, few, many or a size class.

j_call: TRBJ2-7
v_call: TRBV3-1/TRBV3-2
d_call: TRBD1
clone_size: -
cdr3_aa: CASSQALTGRPYEQYF
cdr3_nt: TGTGCCAGCAGCCAAGCCCTGACAGGGAGACCCTACGAGCAGTACTTC

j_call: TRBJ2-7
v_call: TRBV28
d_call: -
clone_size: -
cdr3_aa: CASSLYGGRIYEQYF
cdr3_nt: TGTGCCAGCAGTTTATATGGGGGCCGAATCTACGAGCAGTACTTC

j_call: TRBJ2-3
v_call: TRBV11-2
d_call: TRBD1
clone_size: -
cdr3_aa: CASSLDSGGGDTQYF
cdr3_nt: TGTGCCAGCAGCTTAGATTCAGGGGGTGGAGATACGCAGTATTTT

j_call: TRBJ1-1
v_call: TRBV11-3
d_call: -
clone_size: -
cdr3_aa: CASSLGREGKAFF
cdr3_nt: TGTGCCAGCAGCTTAGGTCGAGAGGGGAAAGCTTTCTTT

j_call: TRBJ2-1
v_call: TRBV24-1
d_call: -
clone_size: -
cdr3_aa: CATSTGTRYNEQFF
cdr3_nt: TGTGCCACCAGTACCGGGACAAGGTACAATGAGCAGTTCTTC

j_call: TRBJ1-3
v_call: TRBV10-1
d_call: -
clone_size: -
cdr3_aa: CASGIRDISGNTIYF
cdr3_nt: TGCGCCAGCGGGATAAGGGACATCTCTGGAAACACCATATATTTT

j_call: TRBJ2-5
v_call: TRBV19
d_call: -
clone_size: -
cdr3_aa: CASSMGNQETQYF
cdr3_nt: TGTGCCAGTAGTATGGGAAATCAAGAGACCCAGTACTTC

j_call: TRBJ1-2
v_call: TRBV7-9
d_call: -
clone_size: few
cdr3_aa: CASSLDGGGGYTF
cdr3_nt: TGTGCCAGCAGCTTAGACGGGGGTGGCGGCTACACCTTC

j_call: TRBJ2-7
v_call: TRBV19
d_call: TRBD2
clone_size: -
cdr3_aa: CASRTGAGGEQYF
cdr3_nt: TGTGCCAGTCGTACGGGGGCGGGGGGCGAGCAGTACTTC

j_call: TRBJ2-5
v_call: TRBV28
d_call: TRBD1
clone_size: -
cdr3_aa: CASSPPVQGHQETQYF
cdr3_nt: TGTGCCAGCAGTCCCCCCGTACAGGGGCACCAAGAGACCCAGTACTTC

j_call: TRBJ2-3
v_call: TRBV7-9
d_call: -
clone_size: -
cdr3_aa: CASSLVENTQYF
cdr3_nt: TGTGCCAGCAGCCTCGTTGAAAATACGCAGTATTTT

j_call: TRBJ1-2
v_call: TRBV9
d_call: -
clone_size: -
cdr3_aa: CASSARTATNYGYTF
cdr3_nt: TGTGCCAGCAGCGCCCGGACAGCAACTAACTATGGCTACACCTTC

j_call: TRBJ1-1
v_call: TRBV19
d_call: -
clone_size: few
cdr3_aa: CASSRSRVIPGAFF
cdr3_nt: TGTGCCAGTAGTAGAAGCCGGGTCATACCTGGAGCTTTCTTT

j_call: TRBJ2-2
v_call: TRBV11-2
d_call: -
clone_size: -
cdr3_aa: CASSLSRGTGELFF
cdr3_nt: TGTGCCAGCAGCTTATCGCGAGGCACCGGGGAGCTGTTTTTT

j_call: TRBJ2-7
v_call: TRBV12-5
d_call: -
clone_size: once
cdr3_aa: CASGLVPEQYF
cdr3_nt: TGTGCTAGTGGTTTGGTACCCGAGCAGTACTTC

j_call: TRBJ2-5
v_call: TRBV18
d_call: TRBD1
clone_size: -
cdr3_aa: CASSPDRAQETQYF
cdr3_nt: TGTGCCAGCTCACCGGACAGGGCCCAAGAGACCCAGTACTTC

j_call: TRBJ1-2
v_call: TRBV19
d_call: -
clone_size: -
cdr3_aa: CASSIGQGALGSFYTF
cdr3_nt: TGTGCCAGTAGTATTGGGCAGGGAGCTCTTGGATCGTTCTACACCTTC

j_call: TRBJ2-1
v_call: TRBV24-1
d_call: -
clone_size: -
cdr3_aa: CATSDPGGQGGYEQFF
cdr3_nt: TGTGCCACCAGTGATCCCGGGGGGCAGGGGGGCTATGAGCAGTTCTTC

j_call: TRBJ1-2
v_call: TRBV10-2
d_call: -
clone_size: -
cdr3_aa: CASRREGGYTF
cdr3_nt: TGCGCCAGTAGAAGGGAGGGCGGCTACACCTTC

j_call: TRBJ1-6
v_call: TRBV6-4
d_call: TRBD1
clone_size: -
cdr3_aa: CASSALGQGGSPLHF
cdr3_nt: TGTGCCAGCAGTGCCCTGGGACAGGGCGGTTCACCCCTCCACTTT

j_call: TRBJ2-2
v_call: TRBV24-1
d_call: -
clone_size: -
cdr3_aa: CATSDTPGTPGTGELFF
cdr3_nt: TGTGCCACCAGTGATACCCCCGGGACCCCGGGGACCGGGGAGCTGTTTTTT

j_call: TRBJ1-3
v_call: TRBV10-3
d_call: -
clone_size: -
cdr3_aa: CAISEGRVSGNTIYF
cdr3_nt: TGTGCCATCAGTGAAGGACGGGTTTCTGGAAACACCATATATTTT

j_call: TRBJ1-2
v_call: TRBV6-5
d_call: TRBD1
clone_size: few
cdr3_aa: CASKSGQRVYYGYTF
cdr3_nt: TGTGCCAGCAAGTCGGGACAGAGAGTATACTATGGCTACACCTTC

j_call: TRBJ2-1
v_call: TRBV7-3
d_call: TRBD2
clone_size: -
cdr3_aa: CASSVGLADEQFF
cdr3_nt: TGTGCCAGCAGCGTCGGACTAGCGGATGAGCAGTTCTTC

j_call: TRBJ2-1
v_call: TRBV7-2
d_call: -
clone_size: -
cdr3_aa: CASSLTLYNEQFF
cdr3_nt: TGTGCCAGCAGCTTAACCCTGTACAATGAGCAGTTCTTC

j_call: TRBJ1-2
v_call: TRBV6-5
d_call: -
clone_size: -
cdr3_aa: CASSNNYGYTF
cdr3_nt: TGTGCCAGCAGTAATAACTATGGCTACACCTTC

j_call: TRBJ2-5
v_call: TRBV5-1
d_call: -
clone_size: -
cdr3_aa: CASSLGGSQETQYF
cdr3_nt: TGCGCCAGCAGCTTGGGAGGCAGCCAAGAGACCCAGTACTTC

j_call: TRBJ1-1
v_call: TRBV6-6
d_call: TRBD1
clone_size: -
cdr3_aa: CASSSGTANTEAFF
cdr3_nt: TGTGCCAGCAGTTCCGGGACAGCGAACACTGAAGCTTTCTTT

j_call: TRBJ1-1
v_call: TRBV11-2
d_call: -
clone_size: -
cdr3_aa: CASTAPRFTEAFF
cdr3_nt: TGTGCCAGCACCGCCCCCCGGTTCACTGAAGCTTTCTTT

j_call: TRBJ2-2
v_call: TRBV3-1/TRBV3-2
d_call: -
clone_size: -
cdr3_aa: CASSQIGLRNTGELFF
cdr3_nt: TGTGCCAGCAGCCAAATAGGACTGAGAAACACCGGGGAGCTGTTTTTT

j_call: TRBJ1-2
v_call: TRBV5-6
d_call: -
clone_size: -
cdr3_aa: CASSFPRTPVYGYTF
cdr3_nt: TGTGCCAGCAGCTTCCCTAGGACTCCTGTCTATGGCTACACCTTC

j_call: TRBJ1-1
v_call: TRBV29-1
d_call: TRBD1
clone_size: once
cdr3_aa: CSVEEDRGRYVFAAFF
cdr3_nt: TGCAGCGTTGAAGAGGACAGGGGGAGGTATGTCTTCGCGGCTTTCTTT

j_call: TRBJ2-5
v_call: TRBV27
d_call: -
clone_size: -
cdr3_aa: CASSFRPGAGPETQYF
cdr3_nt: TGTGCCAGCAGTTTTCGTCCCGGGGCGGGTCCAGAGACCCAGTACTTC

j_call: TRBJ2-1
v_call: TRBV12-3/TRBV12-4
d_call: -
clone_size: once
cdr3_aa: CASSPGSNNEQFF
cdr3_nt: TGTGCCAGCAGCCCCGGGAGTAACAATGAGCAGTTCTTC

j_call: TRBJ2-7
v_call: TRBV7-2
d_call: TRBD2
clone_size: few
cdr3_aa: CASSLLAGPYEQYF
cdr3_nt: TGTGCCAGCAGCTTACTAGCGGGACCCTACGAGCAGTACTTC

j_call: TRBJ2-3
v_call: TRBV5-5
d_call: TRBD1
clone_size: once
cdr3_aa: CASSLDRALTDTQYF
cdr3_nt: TGTGCCAGCAGCTTAGACAGGGCCCTCACAGATACGCAGTATTTT

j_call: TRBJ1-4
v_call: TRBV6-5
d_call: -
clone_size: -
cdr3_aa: CASSYGVTNEKLFF
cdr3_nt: TGTGCCAGCAGTTACGGGGTAACTAATGAAAAACTGTTTTTT

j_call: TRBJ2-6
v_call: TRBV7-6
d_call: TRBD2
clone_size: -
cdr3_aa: CASSTSSGSFSGANVLTF
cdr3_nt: TGTGCCAGCAGCACCAGTAGCGGGAGTTTCTCTGGGGCCAACGTCCTGACTTTC

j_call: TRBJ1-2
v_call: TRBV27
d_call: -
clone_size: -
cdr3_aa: CASTRGPGGYGYTF
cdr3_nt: TGTGCCAGCACCCGGGGACCAGGAGGGTATGGCTACACCTTC

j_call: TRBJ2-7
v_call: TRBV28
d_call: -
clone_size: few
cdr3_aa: CASTLPGHIPYEQYF
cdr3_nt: TGTGCCAGCACCCTTCCGGGACACATTCCCTACGAGCAGTACTTC